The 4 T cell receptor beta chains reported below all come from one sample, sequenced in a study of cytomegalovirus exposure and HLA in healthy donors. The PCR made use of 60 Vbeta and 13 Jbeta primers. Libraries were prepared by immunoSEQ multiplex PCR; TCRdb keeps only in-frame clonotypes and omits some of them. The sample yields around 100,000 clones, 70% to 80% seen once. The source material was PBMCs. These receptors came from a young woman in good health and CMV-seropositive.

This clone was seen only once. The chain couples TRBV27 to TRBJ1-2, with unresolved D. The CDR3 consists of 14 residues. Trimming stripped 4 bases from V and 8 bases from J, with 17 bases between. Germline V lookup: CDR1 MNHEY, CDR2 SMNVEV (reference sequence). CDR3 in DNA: TGTGCCAGCAGTTCCACGATAGTAGGCGGGGGCTACACCTTC. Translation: CASSSTIVGGGYTF.

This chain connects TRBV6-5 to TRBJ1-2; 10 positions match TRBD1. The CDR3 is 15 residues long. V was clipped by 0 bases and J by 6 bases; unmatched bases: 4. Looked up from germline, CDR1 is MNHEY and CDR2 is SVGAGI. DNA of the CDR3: TGTGCCAGCAGTTACTCGAGACAGGGGGCTCATGGCTACACCTTC. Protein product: CASSYSRQGAHGYTF.

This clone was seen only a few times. CDR3 sequence reads: CASPRTRGSTDTQYF. CDR3 nucleotides: TGTGCCAGCCCGCGAACTAGAGGGAGCACAGATACGCAGTATTTT. V and J are TRBV7-9 and TRBJ2-3, with a tentative D call TRBD2 (5 bases). CDR3 length equals 15 residues. The ends were cut back, 8 bases at V and 0 bases at J, with 15 bases in the middle. Germline assignment: CDR1 SEHNR and CDR2 FQNEAQ (reference sequence).

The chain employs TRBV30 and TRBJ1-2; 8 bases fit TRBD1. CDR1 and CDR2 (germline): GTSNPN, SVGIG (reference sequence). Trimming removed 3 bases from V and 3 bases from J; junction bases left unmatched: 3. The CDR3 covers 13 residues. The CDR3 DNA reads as TGTGCCTGGAGCGAGACAGGGGACTATGGCTACACCTTC. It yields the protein CAWSETGDYGYTF.